This is a list of T cell receptor beta chains from one sample in a study of blood T cell repertoires in COVID-19. Only in-frame clones appear in the TCRdb table, and some are missing; sequencing was by immunoSEQ multiplex PCR. The sample holds 240,000 or so clones, about 80% seen once. The specimen sequenced was peripheral blood. These TCRs come from a woman of 80 years or more with acute or convalescent COVID-19. Both conserved end residues are part of each CDR3. Fields, in order: V gene, J gene, CDR3 protein.

TRBV4-2	TRBJ2-2	CASSQEAGATGELFF
TRBV21-1	TRBJ1-5	CASSNPRRAQPQHF
TRBV2	TRBJ2-2	CASSEARRTVGTGELFF
TRBV7-9	TRBJ1-6	CASSDGTENSPLHF
TRBV5-8	TRBJ1-1	CASSRTGTGGVRGEAFF
TRBV15	TRBJ2-1	CATSRGELAGANEQFF
TRBV5-4	TRBJ2-7	CASSYRVPPYEQYF
TRBV27	TRBJ2-3	CASSLPLPTDTQYF
TRBV29-1	TRBJ2-1	CSVHRDSSNEQFF
TRBV11-1	TRBJ2-7	CASSKGPGTYEQYF
TRBV7-2	TRBJ2-1	CASSLDRGFYNEQFF
TRBV27	TRBJ1-5	CASSLGQGTHQPQHF
TRBV11-2	TRBJ2-7	CASSSDGAAYEQYF
TRBV5-4	TRBJ2-1	CASSLRTGGKGNEQFF
TRBV2	TRBJ1-6	CASSEGRIRYSPLHF
TRBV21-1	TRBJ2-7	CASSRYRDRGYEQYF
TRBV2	TRBJ1-5	CASRVYSNQPQHF
TRBV18	TRBJ2-2	CASSRGTNTGELFF
TRBV5-5	TRBJ1-2	CASSLGQGGGYGYTF
TRBV28	TRBJ1-1	CASSGRTGSLAEAFF
TRBV18	TRBJ2-3	CASSASGALGTQYF
TRBV28	TRBJ1-1	CASRKDRGAGTEAFF
TRBV5-5	TRBJ1-6	CASSSPGTGNNSPLHF
TRBV5-6	TRBJ2-3	CASTQTGAGTQYF
TRBV5-1	TRBJ1-2	CASSPDGTGLNYGYTF
TRBV6-5	TRBJ1-1	CASSYSRDTEAFF
TRBV28	TRBJ1-6	CASSLRGLASPLHF